This T cell receptor (beta chain) came from a study of blood T cell repertoires in COVID-19. Study context: From T cells, B-cell-depleted T cells, or PBMCs came the material, which was cDNA or gDNA.

This CDR3 spans 16 amino acids. Germline V gene lookup returns CDR1 SGHDT and CDR2 YYEEEE. V lost 5 bases to trimming and J lost 9 bases; unmatched junction nucleotides: 17. TCRdb's table, derived via immunoSEQ multiplex PCR, lists solely in-frame clones and lacks some. Found here are 150,000 to 200,000 clones, about 79% of them singletons; the top ten hold around 15%. Material: PBMCs or T cells enriched from blood (not recorded which). V is TRBV5-6 and J is TRBJ2-1, with TRBD1 matching over 7 bases. The clonotype originates from a man aged 45 to 65 who had recovered from COVID-19. The CDR3 here is CASRPEEQGIYGEQFF. The CDR3 nucleotides are TGTGCCAGCAGGCCCGAGGAACAGGGGATTTACGGTGAGCAGTTCTTC.